Below, 28 T cell receptor beta chains from the same sample are listed, as sequenced in a study of cytomegalovirus exposure and HLA in healthy donors. Vbeta (60) and Jbeta (13) primers were used in the PCR. Clones were sequenced by immunoSEQ multiplex PCR, and TCRdb holds only the in-frame ones, with some missing. The table has 110,000 to 150,000 clones, around a tenth seen once. Sequencing was performed on PBMCs. Receptors originate from a male donor in good health and CMV-seronegative.

This chain joins TRBV7-9 and TRBJ1-1; the D gene is possibly TRBD1 (5 bases). V dropped 5 bases and J dropped 4 bases, with 17 bases sitting between them. The CDR3 is made up of 15 amino acids. Germline values: CDR1 SEHNR, CDR2 FQNEAQ (reference sequence). The CDR3 bases are TGTGCCAGCAGCCCTCGTTACAGGCGGTTCACTGAAGCTTTCTTT. This gives the protein CASSPRYRRFTEAFF.

This chain links TRBV28 with TRBJ1-5; no definite D call. Germline CDR1 reads MDHEN; CDR2 reads SYDVKM. The CDR3 covers 12 residues. Trimming stripped 3 bases from V and 7 bases from J, with 7 bases between. In DNA form, the CDR3 reads TGTGCCAGCAGTTTCGGAGGACAGCCCCAGCATTTT. Protein product: CASSFGGQPQHF.

J is TRBJ1-4 and V is TRBV7-9; no reliable D call. V lost 0 bases to trimming and J lost 3 bases, with 14 bases between them. The CDR3 runs to 17 residues. CDR1 SEHNR and CDR2 FQNEAQ come from the germline V gene (reference sequence). Here the CDR3 reads CASSLARQTMANEKLFF. CDR3 in DNA: TGTGCCAGCAGCTTAGCGAGGCAGACGATGGCTAATGAAAAACTGTTTTTT.

This clone was found a few times. The chain joins TRBV6-6 to TRBJ1-1; TRBD1 aligns across 11 bases. Germline V lookup: CDR1 MNHNY, CDR2 SVGAGI (reference sequence). V lost 5 bases, J lost 3 bases, and 5 bases stayed unmatched. There are 15 residues in the CDR3. The CDR3 sequence is CASSPGQGAHTEAFF. The CDR3 nucleotides read TGTGCCAGCAGTCCCGGACAGGGGGCGCACACTGAAGCTTTCTTT.

The chain links TRBV7-2 to TRBJ2-1; 9 bases are shared with TRBD2. CDR1 and CDR2 from the germline V gene are SGHTA and FQGNSA. Losses at the gene ends were 0 bases for V and 7 bases for J; bases not matched to a gene: 4. This CDR3 region has 15 residues. Here the CDR3 reads CASSLARLAGNEQFF. The CDR3 DNA reads TGTGCCAGCAGCTTAGCGCGGCTAGCGGGGAATGAGCAGTTCTTC.

The rearrangement uses TRBV28 and TRBJ2-7; D is unclear. Germline loops: CDR1 MDHEN, CDR2 SYDVKM. CDR3 length: 12 amino acids. V lost 0 bases and J lost 8, with 8 bases in between. The CDR3 sequence: CASSLWVAQQYF. The CDR3 coding sequence is TGTGCCAGCAGTTTATGGGTGGCTCAGCAGTACTTC.

This clone came up a few times. Because it lacks the conserved phenylalanine or tryptophan at the end, this CDR3 is likely a read error. The chain employs TRBV6-6 and TRBJ1-4, with a possible D match to TRBD1 (5 bases). CDR1 MNHNY and CDR2 SVGAGI come from the germline V gene (reference sequence). This CDR3 has 15 amino acids. The V end was cut by 6 bases, the J end by 2 bases, with 13 bases between. The CDR3 nucleotides read TGTGCCAGCAGCTCCCATCGGGGGACTAATGAAAAACTGTTTGTT. Protein sequence: CASSSHRGTNEKLFV.

This clone has only a few counts. The J gene is TRBJ2-1, the V gene TRBV6-5; 11 positions match TRBD2. V was clipped by 6 bases and J by 2 bases; unmatched bases: 3. The CDR3 runs to 15 residues. The germline V gene encodes CDR1 MNHEY and CDR2 SVGAGI. CDR3: CASSLAGGTYNEQFF. CDR3 in DNA: TGTGCCAGCAGCCTAGCGGGGGGAACCTACAATGAGCAGTTCTTC.

This clone was counted a few times. The same CDR3 also results from other DNA sequences found in this sample. The chain employs TRBV9 and TRBJ1-1; 8 bases are shared with TRBD1. This CDR3 region has 14 residues. CDR1 and CDR2 (germline): SGDLS, YYNGEE. V was clipped by 0 bases and J by 2 bases; unmatched bases: 0. The chain's CDR3 is CASSVAGGNTEAFF. The CDR3 DNA sequence: TGTGCCAGCAGCGTAGCAGGGGGCAACACTGAAGCTTTCTTT.

V and J are TRBV29-1 and TRBJ2-7; weak D call: TRBD1 (5 bases). This CDR3 is 13 amino acids long. In germline, CDR1 is SQVTM, CDR2 ANQGSEA. Trimming took off 7 bases at V and 2 bases at J, with 15 bases between the two ends. As DNA, the CDR3 is TGCAGCGCTACAGGTATTGGGCCCTACGAGCAGTACTTC. Protein: CSATGIGPYEQYF.

The chain links TRBV10-3 to TRBJ1-4; D gene ambiguous. Germline CDR1 is ENHRY and CDR2 is SYGVKD. CDR3 length: 13 amino acids. Trimming left V 10 bases short and J 5 bases short, with 14 bases between. CDR3 nucleotide sequence: TGTGCCACTTCGGCGGCTCCAAATGAAAAACTGTTTTTT. It codes for CATSAAPNEKLFF.

This clone was picked up a small number of times. The gene calls are TRBV29-1 and TRBJ2-5, with 8 bases lining up with TRBD2. The DNA matches TRBJ2-7 better at its end, which makes the J call doubtful. CDR3 length equals 17 residues. Per germline, CDR1 SQVTM and CDR2 ANQGSEA. The CDR3 nucleotides read TGCAGCGTTGCCACACCGGAGCGGGGGCGCGGCCGTCACGAGCAGTACTTC. Its translation is CSVATPERGRGRHEQYF.

The V and J genes are TRBV9 and TRBJ1-1, with TRBD1 matching 8 bases. Germline CDR1 reads SGDLS; CDR2 reads YYNGEE. The CDR3 extends over 15 amino acids. The V gene end was trimmed by 4 bases and the J gene end by 3 bases; junction bases not matched to a gene: 8. CDR3 loop: CASSKNDRGDTEAFF. CDR3 DNA: TGTGCCAGCAGCAAAAACGACAGGGGCGACACTGAAGCTTTCTTT.

The sample holds a few counts of this clone. The V and J genes are TRBV7-9 and TRBJ2-2, with a tentative D call TRBD2 (6 bases). CDR1 is SEHNR, CDR2 FQNEAQ, per germline (reference sequence). V was trimmed by 5 bases and J by 2 bases, leaving 12 bases between them. The CDR3 spans 15 residues. The DNA for the CDR3 is TGTGCCAGCAGCCCACCGGGACTTAACACCGGGGAGCTGTTTTTT. Translation: CASSPPGLNTGELFF.

This clone was counted only a few times. The genes are TRBV19 and TRBJ1-2, with 10 bases identical to TRBD1. The CDR3 sequence is 13 residues long. Trimming removed 9 bases from V and 2 bases from J; junction bases left unmatched: 3. The germline gives CDR1 LNHDA, CDR2 SQIVND (reference sequence). CDR3 DNA: TGTGCCAGCGGGGGACAGGGGAACTATGGCTACACCTTC. It codes for CASGGQGNYGYTF.

V usage is TRBV25-1 and J usage is TRBJ1-1; TRBD1 is a possible D gene (6 bases). The CDR3 is 14 amino acids. V was cut by 5 bases and J by 7 bases, with 17 bases left in between. The germline V gene has CDR1 MGHDK and CDR2 SYGVNS. Here the CDR3 reads CASSNRDSTSEAFF. The CDR3, as DNA: TGTGCCAGCAGTAACAGGGATAGTACAAGTGAAGCTTTCTTT.

The chain combines TRBV5-4 with TRBJ2-5; TRBD1 matches at 8 bases. The tail of the sequence fits TRBJ2-7 better, so the J call may be wrong. The CDR3 covers 15 residues. CDR1 is SGHNT and CDR2 is YYREEE in the germline V gene (reference sequence). In DNA form, the CDR3 reads TGTGCCAGCAGCTTACAGGGGGGCGTAAGATACGAGCAGTACTTC. Protein product: CASSLQGGVRYEQYF.

There are a few counts of this clone. The chain is built from TRBV29-1 and TRBJ1-1; D gene ambiguous. Deletions cut 3 bases from V and 3 bases from J, with 11 bases between. CDR3 length equals 13 residues. Germline assignment: CDR1 SQVTM and CDR2 ANQGSEA. CDR3 in amino acids: CSVDWVRDTEAFF. The CDR3 coding sequence is TGCAGCGTTGATTGGGTGAGGGACACTGAAGCTTTCTTT.

This chain uses TRBV19 with TRBJ2-2; TRBD2 agrees at 9 bases. CDR3 length: 19 residues. The V and J ends lost 7 bases and 6 bases, in that order; junction bases with no gene match: 21. From germline, CDR1 is LNHDA and CDR2 SQIVND (reference sequence). Here the CDR3 reads CASTPRPTSGLSRAGELFF. DNA of the CDR3: TGTGCCAGTACCCCGCGCCCCACTAGCGGGTTAAGTAGGGCCGGGGAGCTGTTTTTT.

The rearrangement joins TRBV5-8 to TRBJ2-4, with D tentatively TRBD2 (7 bases). The CDR3 length is 17 residues. The germline V gene has CDR1 SGHTS and CDR2 YDEGEE. With 0 bases removed from V and 0 bases from J, the gap between germline ends came to 13 bases. CDR3 residues: CASSLAGGGLAKNIQYF. CDR3 in DNA: TGTGCCAGCAGCTTGGCGGGCGGGGGCCTAGCCAAAAACATTCAGTACTTC.

This clone has only a few counts. The chain uses TRBV18 and TRBJ2-7; 9 nucleotides align to TRBD1. After removal of 2 bases from V and 5 bases from J, the junction contained 4 bases not matched to a gene. Germline CDR1 reads KGHSH; CDR2 reads LQKENI. The CDR3 extends over 14 amino acids. The CDR3 protein is CASSPGTGSHEQYF. CDR3 coding DNA: TGTGCCAGCTCACCAGGGACAGGGAGTCACGAGCAGTACTTC.

This clone was counted only a few times. This chain connects TRBV9 to TRBJ1-3, with 10 bases identical to TRBD1. CDR3 length equals 15 residues. The V gene's germline CDR1 is SGDLS and CDR2 YYNGEE. The V and J ends lost 5 bases and 2 bases, in that order; junction bases with no gene match: 4. The CDR3 loop is CASSRQGAAGNTIYF. The DNA for the CDR3 is TGTGCCAGCAGTCGACAGGGGGCCGCTGGAAACACCATATATTTT.

In its sample, this clone was seen a few times. This sample includes further DNA sequences coding for the same CDR3. This chain links TRBV9 with TRBJ2-4, with a possible D match to TRBD2 (5 bases). V lost 0 bases to trimming and J lost 2 bases, with 6 bases between them. Germline values: CDR1 SGDLS, CDR2 YYNGEE. The CDR3 covers 14 residues. The CDR3 reads CASSVGGSKNIQYF. Here the CDR3 DNA reads TGTGCCAGCAGCGTAGGAGGGTCCAAAAACATTCAGTACTTC.

In this sample, this clone turned up a few times. V usage is TRBV7-9 and J usage is TRBJ2-5, with 10 bases fitting TRBD1. Germline CDR1 SEHNR, CDR2 FQNEAQ (reference sequence). Unmatched junction bases numbered 16, after V lost 7 bases and J lost 2 bases. This CDR3 has 18 amino acids. The CDR3 nucleotides are TGTGCCAGCAACCAGAGGCGGGAGACAGGGGGCGGACAAGAGACCCAGTACTTC. Protein sequence: CASNQRRETGGGQETQYF.

This clone has more than one count but fewer than ten. This chain joins TRBV28 and TRBJ2-7, with D tentatively TRBD2 (5 bases). CDR1 is MDHEN and CDR2 is SYDVKM in the germline V gene. CDR3 length: 14 residues. With 6 bases removed from V and 2 bases from J, the gap between germline ends came to 14 bases. The CDR3 DNA is TGTGCCAGCAGCTCCGGGAACCCGGCCTACGAGCAGTACTTC. Its translation is CASSSGNPAYEQYF. Variable domain in full (rest from reference TRBV28 and TRBJ2-7): DVKVTQSSRYLVKRTGEKVFLECVQDMDHENMFWYRQDPGLGLRLIYFSYDVKMKEKGDIPEGYSVSREKKERFSLILESASTNQTSMYLCASSSGNPAYEQYFGPGTRLTVT.

This clone was detected a few times. The chain carries TRBV4-3 and TRBJ1-2; 10 bases match TRBD1. There are 15 residues in the CDR3. V trimming: 0 bases; J trimming: 8 bases; junction bases outside the gene matches: 6. CDR1 LGHNA and CDR2 YSLEER come from the germline V gene. This CDR3 reads CASSQDRGTGVGYTF. The DNA for the CDR3 is TGCGCCAGCAGCCAAGATCGTGGGACAGGGGTAGGCTACACCTTC.

This clone was observed a few times. The chain is built from TRBV2 and TRBJ1-3, with 7 nucleotides matching TRBD1. V gave up 6 bases and J gave up 0 bases; unmatched junction bases: 11. CDR1 SNHLY and CDR2 FYNNEI come from the germline V gene. The CDR3 extends over 17 amino acids. The CDR3: CASRPSGTDTSGNTIYF. The CDR3 DNA sequence: TGTGCCAGCAGACCATCCGGGACAGATACCTCTGGAAACACCATATATTTT.

This clone was counted only a few times. At the DNA level, this CDR3 is encoded by other sequences in the same sample as well. The J gene is TRBJ2-1, the V gene TRBV5-1; D not resolved. This CDR3 spans 11 amino acids. V was trimmed by 5 bases and J by 4 bases, leaving 4 bases between them. CDR1 SGHRS and CDR2 YFSETQ come from the germline V gene. The CDR3 loop is CASSSYNEQFF. The DNA for the CDR3 is TGCGCCAGCAGTTCGTACAATGAGCAGTTCTTC. Full variable domain (rest looked up from reference TRBV5-1 and TRBJ2-1): KAGVTQTPRYLIKTRGQQVTLSCSPISGHRSVSWYQQTPGQGLQFLFEYFSETQRNKGNFPGRFSGRQFSNSRSEMNVSTLELGDSALYLCASSSYNEQFFGPGTRLTVL.